These 13 T cell receptor beta chains were sequenced from one sample in a study of T cell responses to AZD1222 COVID-19 vaccine. TCRdb's copy holds only in-frame clones and misses some; the assay was immunoSEQ multiplex PCR. The sample carries nearly 90,000 clones, around nine tenths recorded once. The specimen was peripheral blood, collected 28 days after the second AZD1222 dose. The receptors here all came from an adult who received the AZD1222 COVID-19 vaccine.

The gene calls are TRBV3-1 (or the pseudogene TRBV3-2) and TRBJ1-4; possible D gene TRBD1, 6 bases. Germline CDR1 LGHDT, CDR2 YNNKEL (reference sequence). V was cut by 0 bases and J by 8 bases, with 16 bases left in between. This CDR3 spans 16 amino acids. DNA for the CDR3: TGTGCCAGCAGCCAAGAAGGGGGGCGCCTTCGGGAAAAACTGTTTTTT. The encoded protein is CASSQEGGRLREKLFF.

The chain recombines TRBV5-1 with TRBJ1-3, with 9 bases aligning to TRBD1. The CDR3 is 16 residues long. CDR1 SGHRS and CDR2 YFSETQ come from the germline V gene. V trimming: 1 base; J trimming: 1 base; junction bases outside the gene matches: 3. CDR3 DNA: TGCGCCAGCAGCTTGTCAGGACAGGGGTCTGGAAACACCATATATTTT. Translation: CASSLSGQGSGNTIYF. Using reference TRBV5-1 and TRBJ1-3 for the parts outside the CDR3, the full variable domain is KAGVTQTPRYLIKTRGQQVTLSCSPISGHRSVSWYQQTPGQGLQFLFEYFSETQRNKGNFPGRFSGRQFSNSRSEMNVSTLELGDSALYLCASSLSGQGSGNTIYFGEGSWLTVV.

V is TRBV6-5 and J is TRBJ1-5; 11 bases line up with TRBD1. This CDR3 is built from 13 residues. Germline values: CDR1 MNHEY, CDR2 SVGAGI. Trimming removed 7 bases from V and 7 bases from J; junction bases left unmatched: 3. The CDR3 bases are TGTGCCAGCACTGGACAGGGGGCACAGCCCCAGCATTTT. Translating it yields CASTGQGAQPQHF.

The rearrangement joins TRBV7-2 to TRBJ1-1; 7 bases match TRBD1. From germline, CDR1 is SGHTA and CDR2 FQGNSA. V was clipped by 4 bases and J by 11 bases; unmatched bases: 19. This CDR3 region has 16 residues. CDR3 in amino acids: CASSSPTFTGAATAFF. The CDR3 nucleotides read TGTGCCAGCAGCTCACCCACTTTTACAGGGGCCGCAACGGCTTTCTTT. The full variable domain, in which reference TRBV7-2 and TRBJ1-1 provide the parts outside the CDR3, is GAGVSQSPSNKVTEKGKDVELRCDPISGHTALYWYRQSLGQGLEFLIYFQGNSAPDKSGLPSDRFSAERTGGSVSTLTIQRTQQEDSAVYLCASSSPTFTGAATAFFGQGTRLTVV.

The rearrangement joins TRBV19 to TRBJ1-5; TRBD1 matches at 9 bases. Germline-derived CDR1 and CDR2 are LNHDA and SQIVND (reference sequence). The CDR3 sequence is 13 residues long. The V segment lost 7 bases and the J segment 7 bases; nucleotides outside the gene matches: 5. As DNA, the CDR3 is TGTGCCAGTAACAGGGGGCCGGAGCAGCCCCAGCATTTT. It translates to CASNRGPEQPQHF.

This clone was observed once. The V gene is TRBV6-2 or TRBV6-3, the J gene TRBJ2-1; D is undetermined. The CDR3 spans 14 residues. Germline V lookup: CDR1 MNHEY, CDR2 SVGEGT. The germline V and J ends were trimmed by 5 bases and 0 bases, with 8 bases remaining between them. The DNA for the CDR3 is TGTGCCAGCAGTGAGTCGAGCTCCTACAATGAGCAGTTCTTC. Protein: CASSESSSYNEQFF.

The chain links TRBV7-8 to TRBJ1-2; unclear D gene. The CDR3 length is 16 residues. The V end lost 5 bases, the J end lost 3 bases, and 19 bases lay between the germline ends. Germline loops: CDR1 SGHVS, CDR2 FQNEAQ. For the CDR3, the DNA is TGTGCCAGCAGCCCCTGGGAGGTACGCCAGGACTATGGCTACACCTTC. It is translated as CASSPWEVRQDYGYTF. The variable domain in full, completed from reference TRBV7-8 and TRBJ1-2, reads GAGVSQSPRYKVAKRGQDVALRCDPISGHVSLFWYQQALGQGPEFLTYFQNEAQLDKSGLPSDRFFAERPEGSVSTLKIQRTQQEDSAVYLCASSPWEVRQDYGYTFGSGTRLTVV.

The V gene is TRBV4-3, the J gene TRBJ1-1; possibly TRBD1 for D (5 bases). There are 17 residues in the CDR3. V lost 0 bases to trimming and J lost 0 bases, with 14 bases between them. Germline CDR1 LGHNA, CDR2 YSLEER. CDR3 loop: CASSQDPQGVLNTEAFF. CDR3 DNA sequence: TGCGCCAGCAGCCAAGATCCCCAGGGCGTATTGAACACTGAAGCTTTCTTT.

This chain links TRBV12-5 with TRBJ2-1, with D possibly TRBD2 on 5 matching bases. Trimming stripped 0 bases from V and 3 bases from J, with 9 bases between. This CDR3 has 15 amino acids. Per the germline V gene, CDR1 is LGHNT and CDR2 is FRNRAP. CDR3 DNA: TGTGCTAGTGGTTTGGTGTCCAGCGGCTACAATGAGCAGTTCTTC. Protein product: CASGLVSSGYNEQFF.

This rearrangement joins TRBV2 to TRBJ1-5; TRBD1 might be the D (5 bases). Germline loops: CDR1 SNHLY, CDR2 FYNNEI. This CDR3 comprises 16 residues. The V gene lost 1 base and the J gene lost 2 bases, with 12 bases spanning the gap. The CDR3 DNA reads as TGTGCCAGCAGTGAAGGACACTCCAGGGGCAATCAGCCCCAGCATTTT. This encodes CASSEGHSRGNQPQHF.

This clone turned up a few times. This rearrangement joins TRBV25-1 to TRBJ1-2, with TRBD1 as a possible D gene (5 bases). Germline V gives CDR1 MGHDK, CDR2 SYGVNS. V lost 9 bases and J lost 6, with 11 bases in between. This CDR3 has 11 residues. The DNA for the CDR3 is TGTGCCAGGGGACCGAGGGATGGCTACACCTTC. Protein sequence: CARGPRDGYTF.

This clone came up once. The chain couples TRBV5-6 to TRBJ2-2; TRBD2 agrees at 10 bases. Germline V gene data show CDR1 as SGHDT and CDR2 as YYEEEE. The CDR3 contains 15 residues. V gave up 1 base and J gave up 3 bases; unmatched junction bases: 0. CDR3 nucleotide sequence: TGTGCCAGCAGCTTGACTAGCGGGGACACCGGGGAGCTGTTTTTT. Translation: CASSLTSGDTGELFF.

The V call is TRBV5-1, the J call TRBJ1-1; 7 bases line up with TRBD1. This CDR3 comprises 13 residues. Germline CDR1 reads SGHRS; CDR2 reads YFSETQ. The junction had 6 bases not matched to a gene; V was cut back by 8 bases and J by 2 bases. CDR3 amino acids: CASSRGFNTEAFF. The CDR3 region has the DNA TGCGCCAGTTCCAGGGGGTTTAACACTGAAGCTTTCTTT.